Described below is a single T cell receptor (beta chain) sequence and its context. The source of the sample is a study of patients and donors after allogeneic stem cell transplantation. The junction had 4 bases not matched to a gene; V was cut back by 5 bases and J by 3 bases. This CDR3 spans 15 amino acids. CDR1 SGHVS and CDR2 FQNEAQ come from the germline V gene. TCRdb redid the calling of the RT-PCR reads with MiXCR, one entry per CDR3 protein. The data hold about a million distinct CDR3 sequences, with approximately 19% observed a single time. The V call is TRBV7-8, the J call TRBJ2-1; TRBD2 aligns across 10 bases. This clonotype was obtained from a human donor who was either an allogeneic HSCT recipient or a stem cell or donor lymphocyte infusion donor (not recorded which). It is not recorded whose cells these are; they may come from a transplant donor. The sequencing input was blood, either unsorted or a sorted T cell fraction (not recorded which). The CDR3 region has the DNA TGTGCCAGCAGCGCGGGACTAGCGAGCTACAATGAGCAGTTCTTC. This gives the protein CASSAGLASYNEQFF. The variable domain in full, completed from reference TRBV7-8 and TRBJ2-1, reads GAGVSQSPRYKVAKRGQDVALRCDPISGHVSLFWYQQALGQGPEFLTYFQNEAQLDKSGLPSDRFFAERPEGSVSTLKIQRTQQEDSAVYLCASSAGLASYNEQFFGPGTRLTVL.